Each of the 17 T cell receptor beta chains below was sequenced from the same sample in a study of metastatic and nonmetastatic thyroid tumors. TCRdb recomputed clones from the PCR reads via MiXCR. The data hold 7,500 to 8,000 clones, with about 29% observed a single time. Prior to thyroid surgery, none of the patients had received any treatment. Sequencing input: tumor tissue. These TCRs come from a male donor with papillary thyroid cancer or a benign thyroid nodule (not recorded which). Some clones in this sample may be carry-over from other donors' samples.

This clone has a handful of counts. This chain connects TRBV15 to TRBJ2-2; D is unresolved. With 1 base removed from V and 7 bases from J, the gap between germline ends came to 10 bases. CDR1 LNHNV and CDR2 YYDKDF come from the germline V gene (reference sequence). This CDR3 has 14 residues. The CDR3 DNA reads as TGTGCCACCAGCAGAGTCAGCGAATACGGGGAGCTGTTTTTT. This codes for CATSRVSEYGELFF. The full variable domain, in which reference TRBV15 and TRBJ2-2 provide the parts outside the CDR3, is DAMVIQNPRYQVTQFGKPVTLSCSQTLNHNVMYWYQQKSSQAPKLLFHYYDKDFNNEADTPDNFQSRRPNTSFCFLDIRSPGLGDTAMYLCATSRVSEYGELFFGEGSRLTVL.

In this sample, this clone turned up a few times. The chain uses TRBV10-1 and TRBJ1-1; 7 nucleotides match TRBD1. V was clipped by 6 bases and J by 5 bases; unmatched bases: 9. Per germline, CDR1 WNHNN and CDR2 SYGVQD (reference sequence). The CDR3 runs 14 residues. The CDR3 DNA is TGCGCCAGCAGCCCACAGGGGATGGGGACTGAAGCTTTCTTT. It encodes CASSPQGMGTEAFF.

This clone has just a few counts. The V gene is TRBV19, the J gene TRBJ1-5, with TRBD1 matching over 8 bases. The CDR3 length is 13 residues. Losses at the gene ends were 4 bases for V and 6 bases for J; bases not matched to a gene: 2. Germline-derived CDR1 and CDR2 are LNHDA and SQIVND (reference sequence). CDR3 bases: TGTGCCAGTAGTAAAGACAGGGGTCAGCCCCAGCATTTT. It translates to CASSKDRGQPQHF. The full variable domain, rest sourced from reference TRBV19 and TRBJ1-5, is DGGITQSPKYLFRKEGQNVTLSCEQNLNHDAMYWYRQDPGQGLRLIYYSQIVNDFQKGDIAEGYSVSREKKESFPLTVTSAQKNPTAFYLCASSKDRGQPQHFGDGTRLSIL.

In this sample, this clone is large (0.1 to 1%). Here the CDR3 reads CASSQWDRNSPLHF. The CDR3 DNA sequence: TGTGCCAGCAGCCAATGGGACAGGAATTCACCCCTCCACTTT. The chain employs TRBV6-1 and TRBJ1-6, with 8 bases fitting TRBD1. CDR3 length: 14 residues. V shed 6 bases, J shed 7 bases, and the junction held 5 bases outside the gene matches. The germline gives CDR1 MNHNS, CDR2 SASEGT.

CDR3 DNA sequence: TGTGCCAGCAGTACCCTCCGGGAGGACTTACCAGCTAACTATGGCTACACCTTC. Residues: CASSTLREDLPANYGYTF. This chain connects TRBV28 to TRBJ1-2; no firm D call. V was shortened by 5 bases and J by 0 bases, with 22 bases between the two germline ends. This CDR3 is built from 18 residues. Germline loops: CDR1 MDHEN, CDR2 SYDVKM.

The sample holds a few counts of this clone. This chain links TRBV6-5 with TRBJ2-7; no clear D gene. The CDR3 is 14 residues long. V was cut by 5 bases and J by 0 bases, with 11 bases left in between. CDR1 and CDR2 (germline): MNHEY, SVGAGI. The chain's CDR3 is CASSPRSISYEQYF. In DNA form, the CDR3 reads TGTGCCAGCAGTCCTCGGAGTATCTCCTACGAGCAGTACTTC.

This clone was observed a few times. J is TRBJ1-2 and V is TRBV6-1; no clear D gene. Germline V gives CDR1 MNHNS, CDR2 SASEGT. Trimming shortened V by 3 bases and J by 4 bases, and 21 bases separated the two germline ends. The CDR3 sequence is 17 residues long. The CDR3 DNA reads TGTGCCAGCAGTGACGATACGGGTACGGGATGGGGCTATGGCTACACCTTC. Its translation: CASSDDTGTGWGYGYTF.

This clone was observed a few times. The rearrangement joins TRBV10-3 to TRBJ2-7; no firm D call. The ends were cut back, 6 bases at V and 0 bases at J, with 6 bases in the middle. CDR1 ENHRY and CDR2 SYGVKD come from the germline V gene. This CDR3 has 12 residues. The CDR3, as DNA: TGTGCCATCAGGACGGGCTCCTACGAGCAGTACTTC. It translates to CAIRTGSYEQYF.

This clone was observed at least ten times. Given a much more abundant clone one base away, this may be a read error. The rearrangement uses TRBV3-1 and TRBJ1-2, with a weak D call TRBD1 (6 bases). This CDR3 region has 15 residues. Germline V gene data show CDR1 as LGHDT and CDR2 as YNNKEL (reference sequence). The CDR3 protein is CASSNGTLLNHGYTF. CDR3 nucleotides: TGTGCCAGCAGCAACGGGACACTTCTTAACCATGGCTACACCTTC.

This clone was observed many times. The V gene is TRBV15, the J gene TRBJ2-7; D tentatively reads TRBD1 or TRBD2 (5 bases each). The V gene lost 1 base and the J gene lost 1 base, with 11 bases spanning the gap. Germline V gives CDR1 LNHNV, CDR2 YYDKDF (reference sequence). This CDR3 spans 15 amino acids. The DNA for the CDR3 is TGTGCCACCAGCAGAGCGGGGACGGCATCCTACGAGCAGTACTTC. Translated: CATSRAGTASYEQYF. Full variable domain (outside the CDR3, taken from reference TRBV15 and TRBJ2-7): DAMVIQNPRYQVTQFGKPVTLSCSQTLNHNVMYWYQQKSSQAPKLLFHYYDKDFNNEADTPDNFQSRRPNTSFCFLDIRSPGLGDTAMYLCATSRAGTASYEQYFGPGTRLTVT.

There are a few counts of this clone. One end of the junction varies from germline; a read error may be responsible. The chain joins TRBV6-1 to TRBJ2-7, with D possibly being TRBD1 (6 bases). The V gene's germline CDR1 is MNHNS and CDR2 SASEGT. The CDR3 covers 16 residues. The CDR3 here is CASSEESTGGPYDQYF. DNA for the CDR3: TGTGCCAGCAGTGAAGAGTCGACAGGAGGACCCTACGATCAGTACTTC.

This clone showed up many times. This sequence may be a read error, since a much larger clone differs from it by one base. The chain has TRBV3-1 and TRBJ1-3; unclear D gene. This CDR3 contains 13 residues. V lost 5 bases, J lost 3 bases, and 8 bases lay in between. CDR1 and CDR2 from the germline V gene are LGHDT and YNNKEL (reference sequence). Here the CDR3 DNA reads TGTGCCAGCAGCAGTCTCAGTGGAAACACCATATATTTT. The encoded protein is CASSSLSGNTIYF.

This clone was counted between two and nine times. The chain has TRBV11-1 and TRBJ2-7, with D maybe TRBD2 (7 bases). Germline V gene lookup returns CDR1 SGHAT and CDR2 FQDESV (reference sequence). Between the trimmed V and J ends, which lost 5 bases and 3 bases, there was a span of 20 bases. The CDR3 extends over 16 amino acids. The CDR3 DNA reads TGTGCCAGCAGCCCATCACGCGGGGGCGACGTCTACGAGCAGTACTTC. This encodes CASSPSRGGDVYEQYF.

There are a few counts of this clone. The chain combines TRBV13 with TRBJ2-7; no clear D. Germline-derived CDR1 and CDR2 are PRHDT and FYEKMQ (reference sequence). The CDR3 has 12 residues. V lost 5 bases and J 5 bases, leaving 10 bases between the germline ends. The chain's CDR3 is CASSRPRHEQYF. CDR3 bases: TGTGCCAGCAGCCGTCCCCGGCACGAGCAGTACTTC.

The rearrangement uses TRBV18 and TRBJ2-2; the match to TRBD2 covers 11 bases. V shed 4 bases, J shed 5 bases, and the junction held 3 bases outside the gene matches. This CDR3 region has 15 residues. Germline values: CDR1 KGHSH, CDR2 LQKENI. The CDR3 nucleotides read TGTGCCAGCTCACTCGCTAGCGGGAGGACCGGGGAGCTGTTTTTT. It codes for CASSLASGRTGELFF.

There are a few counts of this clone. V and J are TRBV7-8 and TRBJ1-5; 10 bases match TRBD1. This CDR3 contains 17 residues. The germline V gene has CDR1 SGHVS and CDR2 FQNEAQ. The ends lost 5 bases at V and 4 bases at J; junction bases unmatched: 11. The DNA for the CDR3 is TGTGCCAGCAGCATCGGGGCGGGACAGGGGCCGAATCAGCCCCAGCATTTT. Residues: CASSIGAGQGPNQPQHF.

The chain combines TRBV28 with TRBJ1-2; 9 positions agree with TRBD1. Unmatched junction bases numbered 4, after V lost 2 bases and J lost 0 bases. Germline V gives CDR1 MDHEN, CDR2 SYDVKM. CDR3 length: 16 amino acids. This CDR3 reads CASSLPGTGPNYGYTF. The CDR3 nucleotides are TGTGCCAGCAGTTTACCAGGGACAGGGCCTAACTATGGCTACACCTTC.